This T cell receptor beta chain is from a study of T cells after yellow fever vaccination. Study as a whole: The fractions with low cell numbers were processed using SMART-Seq v4 Ultra Low Input.

This clonotype was counted at least ten times. Its target is unknown. The germline CDR1 and CDR2 sequences are SGHRS and YFSETQ. The CDR3 loop spans 14 amino acids. V was clipped by 7 bases and J by 3 bases; unmatched bases: 4. TCRdb reprocessed the 5' RACE reads with MiXCR, giving one entry per CDR3 protein. There are about 220,000 distinct CDR3 sequences in the sample; approximately 3% occur only once, and less than 3.5% lies in the top ten. Study-wide results and caveats: In post-booster samples, most primary-vaccination clones reappeared (roughly 96% CD4, 88% CD8).

The source is a man in his late teens or twenties who received the YFV17D yellow fever vaccine. The J gene is TRBJ2-3, the V gene TRBV5-1, with 11 bases matching TRBD2. The input for sequencing was CD4+ T cells sorted from PBMCs, taken 10 days after the yellow fever booster vaccination. Written as DNA, the CDR3 is TGCGCCAGCCGCGGGACTAGCGGAACAGATACGCAGTATTTT. This sequence encodes CASRGTSGTDTQYF. Using reference TRBV5-1 and TRBJ2-3 for the parts outside the CDR3, the full variable domain is KAGVTQTPRYLIKTRGQQVTLSCSPISGHRSVSWYQQTPGQGLQFLFEYFSETQRNKGNFPGRFSGRQFSNSRSEMNVSTLELGDSALYLCASRGTSGTDTQYFGPGTRLTVL.